The rows below give T cell receptor beta chains drawn from one sample of a study of shared clonotypes between healthy human individuals. TCRdb's table, derived via immunoSEQ multiplex PCR, lists solely in-frame clones and lacks some. The sample contains approximately 1.1 million clones, 75% to 85% of which appear only once. Material for sequencing was memory CD4+ T cells from PBMCs. Receptors originate from a man younger than 35 in good health. Some clones in this sample may be carry-over from other donors' samples. CDR3s include the opening cysteine and the closing phenylalanine or tryptophan. Fields, in order: J gene, clone size, D gene, V gene, CDR3 protein, CDR3 DNA. D genes are given only for firm matches. Only some rows state a clone size, as once, few, many or a class for expanded clones.

J: TRBJ2-5; size: .; D: TRBD1; V: TRBV7-9; CDR3: CASSDWTGGEETQYF; DNA: TGTGCCAGCAGCGATTGGACAGGTGGGGAAGAGACCCAGTACTTC
J: TRBJ2-5; size: .; D: .; V: TRBV5-1; CDR3: CASSLGQETQYF; DNA: TGCGCCAGCAGCTTGGGTCAAGAGACCCAGTACTTC
J: TRBJ2-1; size: .; D: .; V: TRBV27; CDR3: CASRLTKPHDEQFF; DNA: TGTGCCAGCAGACTTACTAAGCCCCACGATGAGCAGTTCTTC
J: TRBJ2-5; size: once; D: TRBD1; V: TRBV5-1; CDR3: CASSLVYILGGGGETQYF; DNA: TGCGCCAGCAGCTTGGTATACATACTAGGGGGCGGAGGAGAGACCCAGTACTTC
J: TRBJ1-4; size: .; D: TRBD1; V: TRBV18; CDR3: CASSPGTAVGKLFF; DNA: TGTGCCAGCTCACCGGGGACAGCTGTCGGAAAACTGTTTTTT
J: TRBJ1-4; size: .; D: TRBD1; V: TRBV6-5; CDR3: CASSPGQSNEKLFF; DNA: TGTGCCAGCAGCCCGGGACAGTCAAATGAAAAACTGTTTTTT
J: TRBJ2-2; size: .; D: .; V: TRBV7-3; CDR3: CASSLISGELFF; DNA: TGTGCCAGCAGCTTAATATCCGGGGAGCTGTTTTTT
J: TRBJ1-2; size: many; D: TRBD1; V: TRBV28; CDR3: CASSLTGGGGYTF; DNA: TGTGCCAGCAGTCTCACAGGGGGTGGTGGCTACACCTTC
J: TRBJ2-5; size: many; D: TRBD1; V: TRBV10-1; CDR3: CASREDRGETQYF; DNA: TGCGCCAGCAGAGAGGACAGGGGAGAGACCCAGTACTTC
J: TRBJ1-2; size: .; D: .; V: TRBV7-2; CDR3: CASSPPGRQGRQYGYTF; DNA: TGTGCCAGCAGCCCTCCAGGCAGGCAGGGCCGACAGTATGGCTACACCTTC
J: TRBJ2-3; size: many; D: TRBD2; V: TRBV11-2; CDR3: CASSSKLLAGGPGTQYF; DNA: TGTGCCAGCAGCTCCAAATTACTAGCGGGGGGTCCGGGTACGCAGTATTTT
J: TRBJ2-7; size: .; D: TRBD2; V: TRBV5-1; CDR3: CASSLVSSGRVEQYF; DNA: TGCGCCAGCAGCTTGGTATCTAGCGGGAGGGTCGAGCAGTACTTC
J: TRBJ2-1; size: .; D: TRBD2; V: TRBV5-6; CDR3: CASSLSTSAGEQFF; DNA: TGTGCCAGCAGCTTGTCGACTAGCGCGGGGGAGCAGTTCTTC
J: TRBJ1-4; size: .; D: .; V: TRBV28; CDR3: CASSWDIRELFF; DNA: TGTGCCAGCAGTTGGGACATCAGAGAACTGTTTTTT
J: TRBJ1-1; size: .; D: .; V: TRBV29-1; CDR3: CSVGPEAFF; DNA: TGCAGCGTTGGGCCTGAAGCTTTCTTT
J: TRBJ2-2; size: .; D: TRBD2; V: TRBV7-3; CDR3: CASSRALAGGSELFF; DNA: TGTGCCAGCAGCCGCGCACTAGCGGGAGGATCGGAGCTGTTTTTT
J: TRBJ2-7; size: .; D: TRBD2; V: TRBV5-4; CDR3: CASSQPSGRSYEQYF; DNA: TGTGCCAGCAGCCAGCCTAGCGGCCGCTCCTACGAGCAGTACTTC
J: TRBJ2-1; size: .; D: TRBD2; V: TRBV7-3; CDR3: CASSPTRLAAYNEQFF; DNA: TGTGCCAGCAGCCCCACCAGACTAGCGGCTTACAATGAGCAGTTCTTC
J: TRBJ1-1; size: .; D: TRBD1; V: TRBV5-1; CDR3: CASSLQGELNTEAFF; DNA: TGCGCCAGCAGCCTCCAGGGGGAGTTGAACACTGAAGCTTTCTTT
J: TRBJ2-2; size: .; D: .; V: TRBV7-2; CDR3: CASSLEAANTGELFF; DNA: TGTGCCAGCAGCTTAGAAGCGGCGAACACCGGGGAGCTGTTTTTT
J: TRBJ2-7; size: once; D: .; V: TRBV5-6; CDR3: CASSRTGIRREQYF; DNA: TGTGCCAGCAGCCGGACCGGGATACGGCGGGAGCAGTACTTC
J: TRBJ2-1; size: .; D: .; V: TRBV7-9; CDR3: CASSLRPGQQVSYNEQFF; DNA: TGTGCCAGCAGCTTGAGGCCGGGGCAGCAGGTCTCCTACAATGAGCAGTTCTTC
J: TRBJ1-1; size: few; D: .; V: TRBV28; CDR3: CASSLGALRNTEAFF; DNA: TGTGCCAGCAGCCTAGGGGCTCTGAGGAACACTGAAGCTTTCTTT
J: TRBJ2-4; size: .; D: .; V: TRBV19; CDR3: CASNRAGAGNIQYF; DNA: TGTGCCAGTAACAGGGCTGGAGCTGGAAACATTCAGTACTTC
J: TRBJ1-2; size: .; D: TRBD1; V: TRBV6-1; CDR3: CASSVTGADGYTF; DNA: TGTGCCAGCAGTGTAACAGGGGCGGATGGCTACACCTTC
J: TRBJ1-5; size: .; D: .; V: TRBV28; CDR3: CASRDTASNQPQHF; DNA: TGTGCCAGCCGGGATACAGCTAGCAATCAGCCCCAGCATTTT
J: TRBJ2-1; size: .; D: TRBD2; V: TRBV19; CDR3: CASSPLAASYNEQFF; DNA: TGTGCCAGTAGTCCACTAGCGGCCTCCTACAATGAGCAGTTCTTC
J: TRBJ2-1; size: .; D: TRBD2; V: TRBV7-3; CDR3: CASSELAGVYNEQFF; DNA: TGTGCCAGCAGCGAATTAGCGGGAGTTTACAATGAGCAGTTCTTC
J: TRBJ2-5; size: .; D: .; V: TRBV7-3; CDR3: CASAGGHGETQYF; DNA: TGTGCCAGCGCCGGAGGGCATGGAGAGACCCAGTACTTC
J: TRBJ2-2; size: .; D: .; V: TRBV18; CDR3: CASSGVGGPNTGELFF; DNA: TGTGCCAGCTCCGGAGTGGGGGGCCCAAACACCGGGGAGCTGTTTTTT
J: TRBJ2-7; size: .; D: TRBD2; V: TRBV5-1; CDR3: CASSSNGGGPEQYF; DNA: TGCGCCAGCAGCTCAAATGGCGGGGGTCCCGAGCAGTACTTC
J: TRBJ2-5; size: .; D: .; V: TRBV18; CDR3: CASTQQRAGKETQYF; DNA: TGTGCCAGCACCCAACAGAGGGCGGGTAAAGAGACCCAGTACTTC
J: TRBJ1-2; size: .; D: .; V: TRBV19; CDR3: CASSRQRFDYGYTF; DNA: TGTGCCAGTAGCCGACAGCGATTTGATTATGGCTACACCTTC
J: TRBJ1-4; size: many; D: TRBD1; V: TRBV7-2; CDR3: CASSLGDRPLNEKLFF; DNA: TGTGCCAGCAGCCTCGGGGACAGGCCCCTTAATGAAAAACTGTTTTTT
J: TRBJ2-1; size: .; D: TRBD1; V: TRBV7-2; CDR3: CASSTRDSFLGSYNEQFF; DNA: TGTGCCAGCAGCACCCGGGACAGTTTCCTTGGCTCCTACAATGAGCAGTTCTTC
J: TRBJ2-7; size: .; D: TRBD1; V: TRBV28; CDR3: CASSSGTGYYEQYF; DNA: TGTGCCAGCAGTTCCGGGACAGGGTATTACGAGCAGTACTTC
J: TRBJ1-4; size: .; D: .; V: TRBV5-5; CDR3: CASSLAGVNEKLFF; DNA: TGTGCCAGCAGCTTGGCAGGGGTTAATGAAAAACTGTTTTTT
J: TRBJ2-6; size: .; D: .; V: TRBV6-5; CDR3: CASSWADSGANVLTF; DNA: TGTGCCAGCAGCTGGGCCGACTCTGGGGCCAACGTCCTGACTTTC
J: TRBJ2-1; size: many; D: TRBD2; V: TRBV9; CDR3: CASSLREREFSYNEQFF; DNA: TGTGCCAGCAGCCTGAGGGAGCGGGAATTCTCCTACAATGAGCAGTTCTTC
J: TRBJ1-4; size: .; D: .; V: TRBV28; CDR3: CASTHDTDSEKLFF; DNA: TGTGCCAGCACCCATGACACCGACAGTGAAAAACTGTTTTTT
J: TRBJ2-2; size: .; D: TRBD1; V: TRBV9; CDR3: CASSRQGPTGELFF; DNA: TGTGCCAGCAGCAGACAGGGACCCACCGGGGAGCTGTTTTTT
J: TRBJ1-2; size: .; D: .; V: TRBV13; CDR3: CASSLDSYYGYTF; DNA: TGTGCCAGCAGCTTAGACAGCTACTATGGCTACACCTTC
J: TRBJ1-1; size: .; D: .; V: TRBV27; CDR3: CASSLGLLNTEAFF; DNA: TGTGCCAGCAGTTTAGGACTTTTGAACACTGAAGCTTTCTTT
J: TRBJ2-7; size: .; D: TRBD1; V: TRBV6-1; CDR3: CASSEDRGPYEQYF; DNA: TGTGCCAGCAGTGAAGACAGGGGGCCCTACGAGCAGTACTTC
J: TRBJ2-1; size: .; D: .; V: TRBV28; CDR3: CAAGGQAPYEQFF; DNA: TGTGCGGCGGGGGGACAGGCCCCCTATGAGCAGTTCTTC